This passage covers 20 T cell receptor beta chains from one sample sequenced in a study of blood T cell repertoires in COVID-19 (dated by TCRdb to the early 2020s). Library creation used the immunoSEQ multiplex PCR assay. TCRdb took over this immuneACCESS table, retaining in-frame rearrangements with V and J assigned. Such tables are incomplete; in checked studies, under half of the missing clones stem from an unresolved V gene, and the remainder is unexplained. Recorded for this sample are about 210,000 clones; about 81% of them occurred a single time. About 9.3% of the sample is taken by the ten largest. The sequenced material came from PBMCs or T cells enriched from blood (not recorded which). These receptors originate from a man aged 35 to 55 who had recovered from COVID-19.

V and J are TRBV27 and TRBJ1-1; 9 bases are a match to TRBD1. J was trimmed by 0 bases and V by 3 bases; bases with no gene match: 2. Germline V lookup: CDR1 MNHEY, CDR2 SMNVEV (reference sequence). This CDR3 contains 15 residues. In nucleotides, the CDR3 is TGTGCCAGCAGTTTCCGACAGGGGGTGAACACTGAAGCTTTCTTT. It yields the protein CASSFRQGVNTEAFF.

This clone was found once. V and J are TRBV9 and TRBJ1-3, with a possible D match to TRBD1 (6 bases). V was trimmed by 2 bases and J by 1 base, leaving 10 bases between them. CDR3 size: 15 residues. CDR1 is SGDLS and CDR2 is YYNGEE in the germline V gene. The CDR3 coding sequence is TGTGCCAGCAGCGTCCTACAGGGATCTGGAAACACCATATATTTT. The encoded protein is CASSVLQGSGNTIYF.

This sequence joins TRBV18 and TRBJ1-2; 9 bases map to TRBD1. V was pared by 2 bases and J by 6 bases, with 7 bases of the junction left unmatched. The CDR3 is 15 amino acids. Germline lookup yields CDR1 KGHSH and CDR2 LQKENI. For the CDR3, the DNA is TGTGCCAGCTCACCATTGACGGACAGGGGTAATGGCTACACCTTC. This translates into CASSPLTDRGNGYTF. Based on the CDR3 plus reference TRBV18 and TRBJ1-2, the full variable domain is NAGVMQNPRHLVRRRGQEARLRCSPMKGHSHVYWYRQLPEEGLKFMVYLQKENIIDESGMPKERFSAEFPKEGPSILRIQQVVRGDSAAYFCASSPLTDRGNGYTFGSGTRLTVV.

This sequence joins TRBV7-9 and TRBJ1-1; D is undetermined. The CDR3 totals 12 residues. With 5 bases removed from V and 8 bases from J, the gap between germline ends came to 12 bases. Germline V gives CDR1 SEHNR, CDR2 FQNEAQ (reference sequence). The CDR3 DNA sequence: TGTGCCAGCAGCAGAGGAGAGAAAGAAGCTTTCTTT. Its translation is CASSRGEKEAFF.

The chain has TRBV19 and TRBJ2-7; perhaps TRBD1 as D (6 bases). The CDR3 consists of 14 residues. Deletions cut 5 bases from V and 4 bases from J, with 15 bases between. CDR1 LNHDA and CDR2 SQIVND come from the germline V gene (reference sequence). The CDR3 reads CASSANRDRYEQYF. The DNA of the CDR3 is TGTGCCAGTAGTGCAAACAGGGACCGATACGAGCAGTACTTC.

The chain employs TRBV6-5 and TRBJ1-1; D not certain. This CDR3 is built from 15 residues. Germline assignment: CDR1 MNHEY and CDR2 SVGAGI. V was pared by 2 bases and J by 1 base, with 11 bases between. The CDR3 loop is CASSYVPGKNTEAFF. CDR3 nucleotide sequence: TGTGCCAGCAGTTACGTGCCAGGCAAGAACACTGAAGCTTTCTTT.

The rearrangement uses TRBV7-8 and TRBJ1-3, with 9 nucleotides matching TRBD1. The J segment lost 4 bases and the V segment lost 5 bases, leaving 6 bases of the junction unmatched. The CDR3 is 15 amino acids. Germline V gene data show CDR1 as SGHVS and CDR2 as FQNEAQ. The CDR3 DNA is TGTGCCAGCAGCAAACAGGGGGCCGGAGGAAACACCATATATTTT. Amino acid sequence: CASSKQGAGGNTIYF.

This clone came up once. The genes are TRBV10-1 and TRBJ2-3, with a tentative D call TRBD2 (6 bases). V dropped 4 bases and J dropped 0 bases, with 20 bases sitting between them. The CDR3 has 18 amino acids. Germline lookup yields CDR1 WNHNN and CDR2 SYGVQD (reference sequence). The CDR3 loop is CASSALRFSGSSTDTQYF. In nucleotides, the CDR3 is TGCGCCAGCAGTGCCCTACGTTTTAGCGGATCTAGCACAGATACGCAGTATTTT.

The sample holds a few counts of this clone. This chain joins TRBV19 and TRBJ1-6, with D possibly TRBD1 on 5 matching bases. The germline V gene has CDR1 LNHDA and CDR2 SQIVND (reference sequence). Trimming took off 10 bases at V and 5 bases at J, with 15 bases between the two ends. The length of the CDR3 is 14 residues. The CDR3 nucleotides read TGTGCCACCAAGGTTCGGGGGAATAATTCACCCCTCCACTTT. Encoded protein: CATKVRGNNSPLHF.

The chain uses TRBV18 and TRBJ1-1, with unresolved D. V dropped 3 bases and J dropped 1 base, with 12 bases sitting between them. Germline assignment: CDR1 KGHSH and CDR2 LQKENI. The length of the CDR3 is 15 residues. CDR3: CASSPDLTRNTEAFF. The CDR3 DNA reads TGTGCCAGCTCACCTGATTTGACAAGGAACACTGAAGCTTTCTTT.

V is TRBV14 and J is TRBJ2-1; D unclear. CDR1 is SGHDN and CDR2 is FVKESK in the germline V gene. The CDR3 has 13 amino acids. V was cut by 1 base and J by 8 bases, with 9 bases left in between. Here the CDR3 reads CASSQVPPDEQFF. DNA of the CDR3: TGTGCCAGCAGCCAAGTACCCCCGGATGAGCAGTTCTTC.

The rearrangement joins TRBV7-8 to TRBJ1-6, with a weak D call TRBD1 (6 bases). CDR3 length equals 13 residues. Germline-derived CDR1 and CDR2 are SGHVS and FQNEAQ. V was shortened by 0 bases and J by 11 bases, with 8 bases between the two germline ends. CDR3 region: CASSLARQAPLHF. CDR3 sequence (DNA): TGTGCCAGCAGCTTAGCCCGACAGGCACCCCTCCACTTT.

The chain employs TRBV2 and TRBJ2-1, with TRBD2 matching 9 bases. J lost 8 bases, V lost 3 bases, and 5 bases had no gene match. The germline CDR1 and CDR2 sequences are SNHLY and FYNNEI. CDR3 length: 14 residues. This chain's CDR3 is CASSEREGRHEQFF. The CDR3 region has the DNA TGTGCCAGCAGTGAGCGGGAGGGCCGTCATGAGCAGTTCTTC.

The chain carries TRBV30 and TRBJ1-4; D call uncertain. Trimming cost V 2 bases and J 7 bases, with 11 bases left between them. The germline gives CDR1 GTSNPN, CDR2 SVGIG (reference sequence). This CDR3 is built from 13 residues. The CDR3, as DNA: TGTGCCTGGAGTCCGGGGAATTTTGAAAAACTGTTTTTT. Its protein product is CAWSPGNFEKLFF.

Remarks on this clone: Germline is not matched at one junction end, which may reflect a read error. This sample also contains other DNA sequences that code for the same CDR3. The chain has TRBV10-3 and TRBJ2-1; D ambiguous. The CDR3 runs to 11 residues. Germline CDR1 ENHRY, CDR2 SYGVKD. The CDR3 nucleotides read TGTGCTATCAGTATAGCAAATGAGCAGTTCTTC. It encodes CAISIANEQFF.

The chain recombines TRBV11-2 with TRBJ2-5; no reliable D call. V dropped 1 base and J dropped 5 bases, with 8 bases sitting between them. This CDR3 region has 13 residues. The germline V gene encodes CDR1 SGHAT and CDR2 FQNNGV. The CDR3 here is CASSLGTGETQYF. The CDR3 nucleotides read TGTGCCAGCAGCTTAGGCACCGGGGAGACCCAGTACTTC.

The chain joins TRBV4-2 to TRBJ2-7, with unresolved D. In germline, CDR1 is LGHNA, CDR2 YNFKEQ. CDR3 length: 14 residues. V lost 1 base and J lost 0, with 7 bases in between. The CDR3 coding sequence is TGTGCCAGCAGCCAAGGGCTCGTCTCCTACGAGCAGTACTTC. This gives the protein CASSQGLVSYEQYF.

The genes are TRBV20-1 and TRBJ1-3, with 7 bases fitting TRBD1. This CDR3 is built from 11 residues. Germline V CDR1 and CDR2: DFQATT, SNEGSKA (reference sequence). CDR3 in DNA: TGCGGCGGACAGGCCCTTAACACCATATATTTT. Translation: CGGQALNTIYF.

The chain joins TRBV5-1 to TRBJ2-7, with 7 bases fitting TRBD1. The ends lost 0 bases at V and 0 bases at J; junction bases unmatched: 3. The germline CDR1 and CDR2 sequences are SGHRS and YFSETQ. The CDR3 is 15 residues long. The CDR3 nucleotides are TGCGCCAGCAGCTTGGTAGCAGGGGGCTCCTACGAGCAGTACTTC. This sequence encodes CASSLVAGGSYEQYF.

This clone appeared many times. As DNA, the CDR3 is TGTGCCAGTAGTATCCTTGGGACACGCAAAGAGACCCAGTACTTC. Translating it yields CASSILGTRKETQYF. V is TRBV19 and J is TRBJ2-5; possible D gene TRBD1, 6 bases. The CDR3 runs to 15 residues. With 3 bases removed from V and 3 bases from J, the gap between germline ends came to 14 bases. Germline CDR1 LNHDA, CDR2 SQIVND (reference sequence).